This TCR beta chain was recovered during a study of CD8 T cells in ankylosing spondylitis. The CDR3 loop spans 15 amino acids. In germline, CDR1 is SGHTA, CDR2 FQGTGA. V lost 3 bases and J lost 2; bases outside the gene matches: 3. As concerns this clonotype: Its antigen is undetermined.

Study results and limitations: Matched synovial fluid from ankylosing spondylitis patients was reported to be enriched for disease-linked clones.

The TCR beta libraries were generated through quantitative 5'-RACE incorporating molecular barcodes. Each CDR3 protein gets one entry after TCRdb re-called the 5' RACE reads with MiXCR. The sample lists about 270,000 distinct CDR3 sequences; over 30% were seen once. This sequence joins TRBV7-3 and TRBJ2-7; 11 bases match TRBD2. This TCR was recovered from a male donor with ankylosing spondylitis or in good health (not recorded which). The sample taken for sequencing was blood, either unsorted or a sorted T cell fraction (not recorded which). The CDR3 sequence: CASSFLAGGTYEQYF. CDR3 coding DNA: TGTGCCAGCAGCTTCCTAGCGGGGGGAACCTACGAGCAGTACTTC.